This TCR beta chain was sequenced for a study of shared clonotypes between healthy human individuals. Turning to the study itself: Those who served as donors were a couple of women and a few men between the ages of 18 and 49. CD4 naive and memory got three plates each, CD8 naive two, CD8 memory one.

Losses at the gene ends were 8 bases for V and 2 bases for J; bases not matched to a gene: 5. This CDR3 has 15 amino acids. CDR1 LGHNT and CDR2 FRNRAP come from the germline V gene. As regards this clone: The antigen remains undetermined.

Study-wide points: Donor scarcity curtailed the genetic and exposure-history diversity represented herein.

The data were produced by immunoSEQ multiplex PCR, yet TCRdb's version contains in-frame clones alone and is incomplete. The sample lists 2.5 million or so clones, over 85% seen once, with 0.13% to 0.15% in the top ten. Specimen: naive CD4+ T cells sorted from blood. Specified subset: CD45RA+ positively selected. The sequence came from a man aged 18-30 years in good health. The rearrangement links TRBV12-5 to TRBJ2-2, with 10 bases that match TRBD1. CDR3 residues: CASTGTGVNTGELFF. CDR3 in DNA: TGTGCTAGTACCGGGACAGGGGTTAACACCGGGGAGCTGTTTTTT.